The rows below give T cell receptor beta chains drawn from one sample of a study of chemoradiotherapy in HPV16-positive cancers. TCRdb keeps only in-frame clones here, not all; method: immunoSEQ multiplex PCR. Of about 12,000 clones in the sample, 75% to 90% were seen once. Specimen: blood, collected from a patient who underwent chemoradiotherapy. These TCRs come from a human donor with HPV-associated anogenital cancer. Each CDR3 is given with its conserved first and last residue. The D gene is left open where the match is weak. The size of a clone is reported for some rows only, either as once, few or many, or as a class for expanded clones.

>-|15|TRBJ1-2|TRBV23-1|once
CASSHGGDRYYGYTF
TGCGCCAGCAGTCATGGAGGGGATCGCTACTATGGCTACACCTTC
>TRBD1|15|TRBJ1-2|TRBV15|once
CATSRDAGTGKGYTF
TGTGCCACCAGCAGAGATGCTGGGACAGGGAAGGGCTACACCTTC
>TRBD1|15|TRBJ1-1|TRBV7-2|-
CASSLYQGGGTEAFF
TGTGCCAGCAGCTTATATCAGGGGGGAGGCACTGAAGCTTTCTTT
>-|14|TRBJ1-6|TRBV7-9|-
CASSSTGGNSPLHF
TGTGCCAGCAGCTCGACAGGCGGGAATTCACCCCTCCACTTT
>TRBD2|19|TRBJ2-3|TRBV7-2|-
CASSFYPGTSGGAQDTQYF
TGTGCCAGCAGCTTCTACCCGGGGACTAGCGGGGGGGCCCAAGATACGCAGTATTTT
>-|11|TRBJ2-1|TRBV10-3|few
CAISLGNEQFF
TGTGCCATCAGTCTGGGCAATGAGCAGTTCTTC
>-|14|TRBJ2-4|TRBV5-4|-
CASSPRPAQHIQYF
TGTGCCAGCAGCCCCCGCCCGGCCCAACACATTCAGTACTTC
>-|14|TRBJ2-5|TRBV2|-
CASSEAVGQETQYF
TGTGCCAGCAGTGAAGCTGTGGGTCAAGAGACCCAGTACTTC
>TRBD1|15|TRBJ2-5|TRBV2|-
CASSESRTGRETQYF
TGTGCCAGCAGTGAAAGTAGGACAGGGCGAGAGACCCAGTACTTC
>TRBD2|14|TRBJ2-2|TRBV28|-
CASRGLPNTGELFF
TGTGCCAGCAGGGGACTACCGAACACCGGGGAGCTGTTTTTT
>-|15|TRBJ1-6|TRBV13|-
CASSLSRGSQRPLHF
TGTGCCAGCAGCTTATCACGGGGCAGCCAGAGGCCCCTCCACTTT
>-|14|TRBJ2-1|TRBV28|-
CASSTFSDYNEQFF
TGTGCCAGCAGTACGTTCTCCGACTACAATGAGCAGTTCTTC
>-|15|TRBJ1-5|TRBV6-5|-
CASSPGWGENQPQHF
TGTGCCAGCAGCCCCGGATGGGGAGAGAATCAGCCCCAGCATTTT
>-|17|TRBJ1-5|TRBV6-1|-
CASSEKKREIPNQPQHF
TGTGCCAGCAGTGAAAAAAAGAGGGAAATTCCAAATCAGCCCCAGCATTTT
>-|13|TRBJ2-5|TRBV7-2|-
CASSLAVLDTQYF
TGTGCCAGCAGCTTAGCGGTTTTGGATACCCAGTACTTC
>TRBD1|18|TRBJ2-1|TRBV7-2|-
CASSLRPPGQGTQSGQFF
TGTGCCAGCAGCCTGAGACCGCCGGGACAGGGAACCCAATCCGGGCAGTTCTTC
>-|15|TRBJ1-5|TRBV4-1|-
CASSQDGTDYQPQHF
TGCGCCAGCAGCCAAGATGGGACGGACTATCAGCCCCAGCATTTT
>-|13|TRBJ1-2|TRBV5-1|once
CASSLGGGYGYTF
TGCGCCAGCAGCTTGGGTGGGGGCTACGGCTACACCTTC
>-|14|TRBJ2-3|TRBV7-6|-
CASSPGGAEDTQYF
TGTGCCAGCAGCCCAGGTGGGGCGGAAGATACGCAGTATTTT
>-|13|TRBJ1-5|TRBV28|-
CASIEVGNQPQHF
TGTGCCAGCATCGAGGTGGGGAATCAGCCCCAGCATTTT
>TRBD2|15|TRBJ2-7|TRBV2|-
CASSARDYQTYEQYF
TGTGCCAGCAGTGCCCGGGACTATCAAACCTACGAGCAGTACTTC
>TRBD2|15|TRBJ2-3|TRBV18|-
CASSPGTSGTDTQYF
TGTGCCAGCTCTCCCGGGACTAGCGGCACAGATACGCAGTATTTT
>-|13|TRBJ2-5|TRBV6-5|-
CASSYDRWETQYF
TGTGCCAGCAGTTACGACCGCTGGGAGACCCAGTACTTC
>-|18|TRBJ1-2|TRBV7-9|few
CASSLLPTNAGRNYGYTF
TGTGCCAGCAGCTTACTCCCGACAAACGCCGGAAGAAACTATGGCTACACCTTC
>-|16|TRBJ1-1|TRBV7-5|-
CASSLGGKGGRTEAFF
TGTGCCAGCAGCTTAGGGGGTAAGGGTGGACGGACTGAAGCTTTCTTT